This passage covers 15 T cell receptor beta chains from one sample sequenced in a study of cytomegalovirus exposure and HLA in healthy donors. This PCR relied on a set of 60 Vbeta primers and 13 Jbeta primers. The data were produced by immunoSEQ multiplex PCR, yet TCRdb's version contains in-frame clones alone and is incomplete. The sample yields 85,000 to 130,000 clones, roughly four fifths seen once. Material: PBMCs. The receptors originated from a woman in her forties or fifties in good health and CMV-seropositive.

The chain recombines TRBV7-2 with TRBJ1-1; 8 bases are a match to TRBD1. This CDR3 is 15 amino acids long. Germline V gene sequence: CDR1 SGHTA, CDR2 FQGNSA. The V segment lost 3 bases and the J segment 5 bases; nucleotides outside the gene matches: 8. The CDR3 DNA is TGTGCCAGCAGCTTGGGACAGGCGGTGGGAACTGAAGCTTTCTTT. This sequence encodes CASSLGQAVGTEAFF. The full variable domain, completed using reference TRBV7-2 and TRBJ1-1, is GAGVSQSPSNKVTEKGKDVELRCDPISGHTALYWYRQSLGQGLEFLIYFQGNSAPDKSGLPSDRFSAERTGGSVSTLTIQRTQQEDSAVYLCASSLGQAVGTEAFFGQGTRLTVV.

The CDR3 bases are TGTGCCAGCAGCCCCGGGACTTCAAGCTCCTACAATGAGCAGTTCTTC. This encodes CASSPGTSSSYNEQFF. The V gene is TRBV4-2, the J gene TRBJ2-1; a weak D match, TRBD2 (6 bases). Per the germline V gene, CDR1 is LGHNA and CDR2 is YNFKEQ. With 4 bases removed from V and 0 bases from J, the gap between germline ends came to 13 bases. CDR3 length: 16 amino acids.

In regard to this clone: Mismatch with germline at one junction end may stem from a read error. The chain recombines TRBV28 with TRBJ2-6, with 8 nucleotides matching TRBD1. This CDR3 is built from 14 residues. The germline gives CDR1 MDHEN, CDR2 SYDVKM. The CDR3 DNA follows: TGTGCCGGCAGTTTCCCAGGGGGCCTTAACGTCCTGACTTTC. Translation gives CAGSFPGGLNVLTF.

In its sample, this clone was seen once. The gene calls are TRBV5-6 and TRBJ2-3, with 7 bases matching TRBD2. CDR1 is SGHDT, CDR2 YYEEEE, per germline. J lost 5 bases, V lost 2 bases, and 8 bases had no gene match. This CDR3 is built from 15 residues. The CDR3 DNA reads as TGTGCCAGCAGCTTTGTTGCGGGGGTAGTAGATACGCAGTATTTT. Amino acids: CASSFVAGVVDTQYF.

J is TRBJ1-6 and V is TRBV30, with 8 bases lining up with TRBD1. The CDR3 length is 15 residues. In germline, CDR1 is GTSNPN, CDR2 SVGIG (reference sequence). With V trimmed by 0 bases and J by 9 bases, 7 bases remained unmatched. The CDR3 DNA reads as TGTGCCTGGAGTGTCGGGGACAGGCGGAGTTCACCCCTCCACTTT. It yields the protein CAWSVGDRRSSPLHF.

The sample holds one count of this clone. The rearrangement uses TRBV28 and TRBJ1-5; 7 bases are shared with TRBD1. The CDR3 contains 16 residues. Germline V gene sequence: CDR1 MDHEN, CDR2 SYDVKM. V shed 1 base and J 5 bases; nucleotides not matched to a gene: 8. In DNA, the CDR3 is TGTGCCAGCAGTTTATTGGGACAGTCTTATGATCAGCCCCAGCATTTT. Translating it yields CASSLLGQSYDQPQHF.

The chain joins TRBV19 to TRBJ2-2, with a possible D match to TRBD1 (6 bases). This CDR3 has 14 amino acids. Deletions cut 6 bases from V and 6 bases from J, with 14 bases between. Germline V gene lookup returns CDR1 LNHDA and CDR2 SQIVND (reference sequence). The CDR3 region has the DNA TGTGCCAGTAGGGGTACAGGGTCAGCCGGGGAGCTGTTTTTT. Translation gives CASRGTGSAGELFF.

This clone was seen once. The genes are TRBV7-3 and TRBJ2-1; 12 bases agree with TRBD2. This CDR3 is 15 amino acids long. The V segment lost 3 bases and the J segment 11 bases; nucleotides outside the gene matches: 8. Germline lookup yields CDR1 SGHTA and CDR2 FQGTGA. The CDR3 spells CASSFYGLAGNKQFF. For the CDR3, the DNA is TGTGCCAGCAGCTTCTATGGACTAGCGGGGAATAAGCAGTTCTTC.

The count of this clone is one. J is TRBJ2-3 and V is TRBV7-2; TRBD1 matches 7 bases. There are 15 residues in the CDR3. Germline values: CDR1 SGHTA, CDR2 FQGNSA. The ends lost 5 bases at V and 4 bases at J; junction bases unmatched: 9. CDR3 sequence reads: CASSTDREGADTQYF. The CDR3 DNA sequence: TGTGCCAGCAGCACAGACAGGGAAGGGGCAGATACGCAGTATTTT.

The V and J genes are TRBV27 and TRBJ2-3; 7 bases line up with TRBD1. CDR3 length: 13 residues. After removal of 9 bases from V and 6 bases from J, the junction contained 9 bases not matched to a gene. The germline gives CDR1 MNHEY, CDR2 SMNVEV (reference sequence). The CDR3, as DNA: TGTGCCAGGCGGACAGGCGACTATGATACGCAGTATTTT. It encodes CARRTGDYDTQYF.

The V call is TRBV7-9, the J call TRBJ1-1, with D uncertain. This CDR3 is built from 13 residues. Germline V CDR1 and CDR2: SEHNR, FQNEAQ (reference sequence). With 5 bases removed from V and 5 bases from J, the gap between germline ends came to 12 bases. CDR3 sequence reads: CASSANSMTEAFF. CDR3 sequence (DNA): TGTGCCAGCAGCGCTAATAGTATGACTGAAGCTTTCTTT.

This rearrangement joins TRBV5-1 to TRBJ2-7; perhaps TRBD2 as D (6 bases). Germline CDR1 SGHRS, CDR2 YFSETQ. The CDR3 extends over 15 amino acids. Trimming left V 4 bases short and J 3 bases short, with 17 bases between. CDR3 nucleotide sequence: TGCGCCAGCAGCGGAGGGTCCAGGGCGAGCTACGAGCAGTACTTC. Its translation is CASSGGSRASYEQYF. Full variable domain (outside the CDR3, taken from reference TRBV5-1 and TRBJ2-7): KAGVTQTPRYLIKTRGQQVTLSCSPISGHRSVSWYQQTPGQGLQFLFEYFSETQRNKGNFPGRFSGRQFSNSRSEMNVSTLELGDSALYLCASSGGSRASYEQYFGPGTRLTVT.

The V and J genes are TRBV5-1 and TRBJ1-2; TRBD1 aligns across 8 bases. V was pared by 5 bases and J by 5 bases, with 8 bases of the junction left unmatched. Germline CDR1 reads SGHRS; CDR2 reads YFSETQ. The CDR3 has 14 amino acids. The CDR3 here is CASSQQGAQYGYTF. For the CDR3, the DNA is TGCGCCAGCAGTCAGCAGGGGGCACAGTATGGCTACACCTTC. Complete variable domain (other parts from reference TRBV5-1 and TRBJ1-2): KAGVTQTPRYLIKTRGQQVTLSCSPISGHRSVSWYQQTPGQGLQFLFEYFSETQRNKGNFPGRFSGRQFSNSRSEMNVSTLELGDSALYLCASSQQGAQYGYTFGSGTRLTVV.

This clone came up once. The chain joins TRBV5-1 to TRBJ1-2; perhaps TRBD1 as D (6 bases). V gave up 0 bases and J gave up 6 bases, with 9 bases separating them. CDR3 length: 13 amino acids. The germline V gene encodes CDR1 SGHRS and CDR2 YFSETQ. The CDR3 DNA is TGCGCCAGCAGCTTGGAACAGGGTAATGGCTACACCTTC. This translates into CASSLEQGNGYTF. Complete variable domain (other parts from reference TRBV5-1 and TRBJ1-2): KAGVTQTPRYLIKTRGQQVTLSCSPISGHRSVSWYQQTPGQGLQFLFEYFSETQRNKGNFPGRFSGRQFSNSRSEMNVSTLELGDSALYLCASSLEQGNGYTFGSGTRLTVV.

This sequence joins TRBV7-2 and TRBJ1-2; 9 bases agree with TRBD1. The germline V gene has CDR1 SGHTA and CDR2 FQGNSA. The junction had 7 bases not matched to a gene; V was cut back by 1 base and J by 4 bases. The CDR3 has 16 residues. The CDR3 loop reads CASSLGTGDPSYGYTF. The CDR3 DNA reads TGTGCCAGCAGCTTAGGGACAGGGGATCCGAGCTATGGCTACACCTTC.